These 16 T cell receptor beta chains share one sample of origin, sequenced in a study of cytomegalovirus exposure and HLA in healthy donors. The PCR used 60 Vbeta and 13 Jbeta primers. Using immunoSEQ multiplex PCR, the repertoire was profiled, and TCRdb retains in-frame clones only, with some absent. This table holds roughly 130,000 clones, nearly 90% found once. Sequenced sample: PBMCs. The receptors were gathered from a middle-aged woman in good health and CMV-seronegative.

About this clone itself: Distinct nucleotide sequences in the sample also encode this CDR3. The chain recombines TRBV29-1 with TRBJ2-7; 14 bases fit TRBD2. The CDR3 consists of 14 residues. V shed 6 bases and J 2 bases; nucleotides not matched to a gene: 3. Per the germline V gene, CDR1 is SQVTM and CDR2 is ANQGSEA. CDR3 DNA: TGCAGCGTCGTGGGACTAGCGGGAGCCTACGAGCAGTACTTC. Its protein product is CSVVGLAGAYEQYF.

The chain uses TRBV5-6 and TRBJ1-2; possibly TRBD1 for D (6 bases). Germline values: CDR1 SGHDT, CDR2 YYEEEE. Between the trimmed V and J ends, which lost 2 bases and 4 bases, there was a span of 15 bases. This CDR3 region has 15 residues. CDR3 residues: CASSLPLVQGYGYTF. In nucleotides, the CDR3 is TGTGCCAGCAGCTTACCCTTGGTACAGGGCTATGGCTACACCTTC.

The chain is built from TRBV11-2 and TRBJ1-6; D is undetermined. Trimming cost V 5 bases and J 10 bases, with 15 bases left between them. This CDR3 region has 14 residues. Germline assignment: CDR1 SGHAT and CDR2 FQNNGV. For the CDR3, the DNA is TGTGCCAGCAGCCCTTGGCCGGCCGGGTCACCCCTCCACTTT. Its translation: CASSPWPAGSPLHF.

V usage is TRBV7-2 and J usage is TRBJ2-1; 11 bases are a match to TRBD1. The length of the CDR3 is 14 residues. CDR1 is SGHTA and CDR2 is FQGNSA in the germline V gene. V shed 4 bases and J 8 bases; nucleotides not matched to a gene: 4. CDR3 coding DNA: TGTGCCAGCAGCTCGGACAGGGGGCTGTATGAGCAGTTCTTC. This gives the protein CASSSDRGLYEQFF.

The rearrangement joins TRBV11-2 to TRBJ2-3, with 7 bases fitting TRBD1. Germline V gene sequence: CDR1 SGHAT, CDR2 FQNNGV. The CDR3 is 14 residues long. The trim removed 8 bases at V and 0 bases at J, leaving 5 bases unmatched. The CDR3 loop reads CASPGTDSTDTQYF. The CDR3 coding sequence is TGTGCCAGCCCGGGGACAGACAGCACAGATACGCAGTATTTT. The full variable domain, in which reference TRBV11-2 and TRBJ2-3 provide the parts outside the CDR3, is EAGVAQSPRYKIIEKRQSVAFWCNPISGHATLYWYQQILGQGPKLLIQFQNNGVVDDSQLPKDRFSAERLKGVDSTLKIQPAKLEDSAVYLCASPGTDSTDTQYFGPGTRLTVL.

This chain's CDR3 is CASSSLFYEQYF. The CDR3 region has the DNA TGTGCCAGCAGCTCCCTCTTTTACGAGCAGTACTTC. The genes are TRBV7-9 and TRBJ2-7; D gene uncertain. The V end was cut by 4 bases, the J end by 4 bases, with 8 bases between. This CDR3 contains 12 residues. Germline V gene lookup returns CDR1 SEHNR and CDR2 FQNEAQ (reference sequence).

Worth noting for this clone: The identical CDR3 is also encoded by other nucleotide sequences in the sample. The chain carries TRBV10-1 and TRBJ2-1; 9 nucleotides align to TRBD1. This CDR3 contains 14 residues. V dropped 4 bases and J dropped 6; count of bases not matched to a gene: 4. Germline CDR1 is WNHNN and CDR2 is SYGVQD (reference sequence). The CDR3 DNA follows: TGCGCCAGCAGTGGGGGACAGGGTAGCAATGAGCAGTTCTTC. Protein: CASSGGQGSNEQFF.

V usage is TRBV7-9 and J usage is TRBJ2-7, with D tentatively TRBD2 (5 bases). The germline CDR1 and CDR2 sequences are SEHNR and FQNEAQ (reference sequence). V shed 6 bases and J shed 4 bases, with 13 bases lying between them. The CDR3 covers 13 residues. The CDR3 bases are TGTGCCAGCAGTCGGAACCTAGCATACGAGCAGTACTTC. This sequence encodes CASSRNLAYEQYF.

The genes are TRBV7-9 and TRBJ1-5; D might be TRBD1 (5 bases). V dropped 3 bases and J dropped 4 bases, with 10 bases sitting between them. The CDR3 has 14 amino acids. The V gene's germline CDR1 is SEHNR and CDR2 FQNEAQ (reference sequence). Here the CDR3 DNA reads TGTGCCAGCAGCTTCGGGGGGTTGAATCAGCCCCAGCATTTT. It encodes CASSFGGLNQPQHF.

The V gene is TRBV27, the J gene TRBJ2-1; 8 bases match TRBD2. The V and J ends lost 5 bases and 2 bases, in that order; junction bases with no gene match: 5. The CDR3 consists of 15 residues. Germline-derived CDR1 and CDR2 are MNHEY and SMNVEV (reference sequence). CDR3 loop: CASSPAGVAYNEQFF. CDR3 coding DNA: TGTGCCAGCAGTCCAGCGGGAGTGGCCTACAATGAGCAGTTCTTC.

The chain is built from TRBV23-1 and TRBJ1-1; D possibly corresponds to TRBD1 (6 bases). TRBV23-1 is marked as an open reading frame, function uncertain. The V and J ends lost 8 bases and 1 base respectively, with 11 bases between them. This CDR3 contains 13 residues. CDR3 sequence: CASGTGKNTEAFF. CDR3 nucleotide sequence: TGCGCCAGCGGAACAGGGAAGAACACTGAAGCTTTCTTT.

The chain recombines TRBV5-1 with TRBJ1-2, with 12 bases aligning to TRBD1. The CDR3 totals 15 residues. The V gene end was trimmed by 4 bases and the J gene end by 5 bases; junction bases not matched to a gene: 6. Germline values: CDR1 SGHRS, CDR2 YFSETQ. This CDR3 is CASSAGTGGEYGYTF. In nucleotides, the CDR3 is TGCGCCAGCAGCGCCGGGACAGGGGGCGAATATGGCTACACCTTC.

This clone was found once. The genes are TRBV29-1 and TRBJ1-4; TRBD1 might be the D (6 bases). The CDR3 length is 14 residues. V was cut by 5 bases and J by 7 bases, with 17 bases left in between. Germline loops: CDR1 SQVTM, CDR2 ANQGSEA. CDR3 region: CSVHIPGHREKLFF. In nucleotides, the CDR3 is TGCAGCGTTCATATACCGGGACACCGTGAAAAACTGTTTTTT.

This chain's CDR3 is CASSERLAGGANEQFF. DNA of the CDR3: TGTGCCAGCAGTGAAAGACTAGCGGGAGGTGCCAATGAGCAGTTCTTC. The V and J genes are TRBV6-1 and TRBJ2-1, with 13 positions matching TRBD2. V was clipped by 2 bases and J by 6 bases; unmatched bases: 4. CDR1 and CDR2 (germline): MNHNS, SASEGT. CDR3 length: 16 residues.

The V and J genes are TRBV5-4 and TRBJ1-3; 7 bases match TRBD1. This CDR3 is 14 amino acids long. Germline assignment: CDR1 SGHNT and CDR2 YYREEE (reference sequence). The junction had 3 bases not matched to a gene; V was cut back by 2 bases and J by 4 bases. CDR3 nucleotide sequence: TGTGCCAGCAGCTTACAGGGGCAGGGAAACACCATATATTTT. This gives the protein CASSLQGQGNTIYF. The full variable domain, in which reference TRBV5-4 and TRBJ1-3 provide the parts outside the CDR3, is ETGVTQSPTHLIKTRGQQVTLRCSSQSGHNTVSWYQQALGQGPQFIFQYYREEENGRGNFPPRFSGLQFPNYSSELNVNALELDDSALYLCASSLQGQGNTIYFGEGSWLTVV.

This sequence joins TRBV6-6 and TRBJ1-1; the match to TRBD1 covers 12 bases. Germline V CDR1 and CDR2: MNHNY, SVGAGI (reference sequence). V was clipped by 4 bases and J by 4 bases; unmatched bases: 4. The CDR3 contains 15 residues. The CDR3: CASSSPGQGATEAFF. CDR3 in DNA: TGTGCCAGCAGTTCTCCGGGACAGGGGGCCACTGAAGCTTTCTTT.